The 23 T cell receptor beta chains given below trace back to one sample, sequenced in a study of blood T cells in healthy people across ages. Primed by a sample-barcoded 5' primer and a J-beta primer mix, a second PCR proceeded for 7 to 11 cycles. TCRdb used MiXCR to reprocess the 5' RACE reads, holding one entry per CDR3 protein. Counted here are fewer than 2 million distinct CDR3 sequences, roughly two fifths occurring once; the ten biggest clones make up 23%. Source material: blood. The receptors originated from a human donor in good health.

Turning to this clonotype: One junction end disagrees with the germline gene, perhaps due to a read error. The CDR3 coding sequence is TGTGCCAGTAGTTTACCTCTCAGTCAGCCCCAGCATTTT. This sequence encodes CASSLPLSQPQHF. V gene TRBV28 combines with J gene TRBJ1-5; no definite D call. CDR1 and CDR2 (germline): MDHEN, SYDVKM. The CDR3 has 13 residues.

V is TRBV5-1 and J is TRBJ2-7, with 7 bases lining up with TRBD1. The junction had 13 bases not matched to a gene; V was cut back by 1 base and J by 3 bases. The CDR3 has 17 residues. Germline CDR1 and CDR2: SGHRS and YFSETQ. The CDR3 bases are TGCGCCAGCAGCTTGAGTGGGGGACAGCCGCTAAACTACGAGCAGTACTTC. This sequence encodes CASSLSGGQPLNYEQYF. The variable domain in full, completed from reference TRBV5-1 and TRBJ2-7, reads KAGVTQTPRYLIKTRGQQVTLSCSPISGHRSVSWYQQTPGQGLQFLFEYFSETQRNKGNFPGRFSGRQFSNSRSEMNVSTLELGDSALYLCASSLSGGQPLNYEQYFGPGTRLTVT.

Ten or more counts support this clonotype. V is TRBV28 and J is TRBJ2-7, with D possibly called TRBD1 or TRBD2 (5 bases each). This CDR3 spans 14 amino acids. The germline CDR1 and CDR2 sequences are MDHEN and SYDVKM. V was trimmed by 4 bases and J by 3 bases, leaving 13 bases between them. CDR3 in DNA: TGTGCCAGCAGTTCCACCGGGACCGACTACGAGCAGTACTTC. It specifies CASSSTGTDYEQYF.

V and J are TRBV7-2 and TRBJ2-5, with D perhaps TRBD2 (7 bases). Germline CDR1 SGHTA, CDR2 FQGNSA. The CDR3 is made up of 17 amino acids. The V end was cut by 1 base, the J end by 4 bases, with 19 bases between. The DNA for the CDR3 is TGTGCCAGCAGCTTAGGGGGGGGGGCTCACCCCCGAGAGACCCAGTACTTC. This translates into CASSLGGGAHPRETQYF. The full variable domain, with the rest looked up from reference TRBV7-2 and TRBJ2-5, is GAGVSQSPSNKVTEKGKDVELRCDPISGHTALYWYRQSLGQGLEFLIYFQGNSAPDKSGLPSDRFSAERTGGSVSTLTIQRTQQEDSAVYLCASSLGGGAHPRETQYFGPGTRLLVL.

This clonotype was detected only once. The chain employs TRBV5-6 and TRBJ2-5, with TRBD2 matching 15 bases. The CDR3 is 15 residues long. V was clipped by 4 bases and J by 7 bases; unmatched bases: 5. CDR1 and CDR2 (germline): SGHDT, YYEEEE. The CDR3 nucleotides are TGTGCCAGCAGCGGACTAGCGGGGGGGCGGGGGACCCAGTACTTC. It specifies CASSGLAGGRGTQYF.

The CDR3 is CSSRGAQTEAFF. CDR3 in DNA: TGCAGCTCCCGGGGGGCCCAGACTGAAGCTTTCTTT. The V gene is TRBV29-1, the J gene TRBJ1-1, with D tentatively TRBD1 (6 bases). Trimming cost V 8 bases and J 5 bases, with 15 bases left between them. The CDR3 consists of 12 residues. Germline V gives CDR1 SQVTM, CDR2 ANQGSEA. Supplemented by reference TRBV29-1 and TRBJ1-1, the full variable domain reads SAVISQKPSRDICQRGTSLTIQCQVDSQVTMMFWYRQQPGQSLTLIATANQGSEATYESGFVIDKFPISRPNLTFSTLTVSNMSPEDSSIYLCSSRGAQTEAFFGQGTRLTVV.

The chain recombines TRBV29-1 with TRBJ1-2; 7 nucleotides line up with TRBD1. The length of the CDR3 is 11 residues. Trimming cost V 7 bases and J 8 bases; bases outside gene matches: 7. The germline CDR1 and CDR2 sequences are SQVTM and ANQGSEA. CDR3 nucleotide sequence: TGCAGCGGAAGGACAGGACAGGGCTACACCTTC. Its protein product is CSGRTGQGYTF.

The rearrangement links TRBV5-6 to TRBJ2-1; tentatively, D is TRBD2 (5 bases). Germline V lookup: CDR1 SGHDT, CDR2 YYEEEE. V dropped 0 bases and J dropped 7 bases, with 17 bases sitting between them. This CDR3 has 16 amino acids. This chain's CDR3 is CASSLALGNGLNEQFF. The CDR3 DNA sequence: TGTGCCAGCAGCTTGGCCCTCGGGAACGGTCTAAATGAGCAGTTCTTC.

This clonotype has more than one count but fewer than ten. This rearrangement joins TRBV7-3 to TRBJ2-5, with unresolved D. This CDR3 region has 13 residues. The V and J ends lost 6 bases and 5 bases respectively, with 13 bases between them. The germline V gene encodes CDR1 SGHTA and CDR2 FQGTGA. The CDR3 region has the DNA TGTGCCAGCAGTTCGGGCCAGCGTGAGACCCAGTACTTC. Translating gives CASSSGQRETQYF.

V is TRBV9 and J is TRBJ2-5; D possibly uses TRBD1 or TRBD2 (5 bases each). The CDR3 consists of 13 residues. Germline CDR1 is SGDLS and CDR2 is YYNGEE. The V and J ends lost 4 bases and 11 bases respectively, with 18 bases between them. In nucleotides, the CDR3 is TGTGCCAGCAGCCCCATGGGGGTGGGTGAGCAGTACTTC. This gives the protein CASSPMGVGEQYF.

This sequence joins TRBV9 and TRBJ2-3, with D hard to call. The CDR3 is 15 residues long. Germline loops: CDR1 SGDLS, CDR2 YYNGEE. The V end lost 1 base, the J end lost 2 bases, and 11 bases lay between the germline ends. The CDR3 region has the DNA TGTGCCAGCAGCGTACGGGCGGCCCCCACAGATACGCAGTATTTT. It yields the protein CASSVRAAPTDTQYF.

Here the CDR3 reads CSASGGTSGGASYNEQYF. Written as DNA, the CDR3 is TGCAGTGCTAGTGGAGGGACTAGCGGGGGGGCTTCATACAATGAGCAGTACTTC. The V and J genes are TRBV20-1 and TRBJ2-1, with 16 positions matching TRBD2. The J call may be in error: the DNA end matches TRBJ2-7 better. CDR3 length equals 18 residues. Germline V gives CDR1 DFQATT, CDR2 SNEGSKA (reference sequence).

The chain uses TRBV10-3 and TRBJ2-3; 8 nucleotides align to TRBD1. The CDR3 sequence is 16 residues long. The trim removed 6 bases at V and 6 bases at J, leaving 14 bases unmatched. Germline loops: CDR1 ENHRY, CDR2 SYGVKD. CDR3 protein: CAISSQGEEGTDTQYF. CDR3 coding DNA: TGTGCCATCAGCTCACAGGGGGAGGAGGGGACGGATACGCAGTATTTT.

Note on this clonotype: The junction departs from the called germline gene at one end, perhaps through a read error. This rearrangement joins TRBV6-6 to TRBJ1-5; D may be TRBD1 (6 bases). The CDR3 has 12 amino acids. CDR1 is MNHNY, CDR2 SVGAGI, per germline (reference sequence). CDR3 coding DNA: TGTGCCGGCAGTCAGACAGGAAGGCCCCAGCATTTT. Its protein product is CAGSQTGRPQHF.

Remarks on this clonotype: Possible read error: a much larger clone is one base away. The CDR3 DNA reads as TGCAGCTTGGCTGATAGCTACACCTTC. Translation gives CSLADSYTF. The rearrangement joins TRBV29-1 to TRBJ1-2; no reliable D call. The CDR3 loop spans 9 amino acids. Trimming removed 8 bases at V and 9 bases at J, with 10 bases between. The germline CDR1 and CDR2 sequences are SQVTM and ANQGSEA. The whole variable domain, remainder taken from reference TRBV29-1 and TRBJ1-2, is SAVISQKPSRDICQRGTSLTIQCQVDSQVTMMFWYRQQPGQSLTLIATANQGSEATYESGFVIDKFPISRPNLTFSTLTVSNMSPEDSSIYLCSLADSYTFGSGTRLTVV.

This clonotype was counted a few times. The DNA for the CDR3 is TGTGCCAGCAGCCACGCACCGGACAGGGTTGGCTATGGCTACACCTTC. Translated, it gives CASSHAPDRVGYGYTF. The chain joins TRBV7-2 to TRBJ1-2; 8 positions match TRBD1. Looked up from germline, CDR1 is SGHTA and CDR2 is FQGNSA. Trimming cost V 5 bases and J 4 bases; bases outside gene matches: 12. This CDR3 is 16 amino acids long.

This chain uses TRBV7-2 with TRBJ2-4; 14 positions agree with TRBD2. The DNA end lines up better with TRBJ2-7; the J call may be wrong. Germline CDR1 reads SGHTA; CDR2 reads FQGNSA. This CDR3 region has 17 residues. The CDR3, as DNA: TGTGCCAGCAGCTTAGGAAGGACTAGCGGGGGGACCTACGAGCAGTACTTC. Its protein product is CASSLGRTSGGTYEQYF.

The chain joins TRBV9 to TRBJ1-6; possible D gene TRBD1, 6 bases. The CDR3 runs 15 residues. The germline V gene has CDR1 SGDLS and CDR2 YYNGEE. V lost 4 bases to trimming and J lost 7 bases, with 15 bases between them. The CDR3 DNA follows: TGTGCCAGCAGCATTCAAGGGCAGGGGAATTCACCCCTCCACTTT. Translated, it gives CASSIQGQGNSPLHF.

This clonotype was seen only a few times. The chain recombines TRBV6-2 or TRBV6-3 with TRBJ1-4; possible D gene TRBD1, 6 bases. The length of the CDR3 is 14 residues. The ends were cut back, 4 bases at V and 8 bases at J, with 14 bases in the middle. Germline CDR1 is MNHEY and CDR2 is SVGEGT. The CDR3 loop is CASSFWGRTEKLFF. CDR3 nucleotide sequence: TGTGCCAGCAGTTTCTGGGGGCGGACCGAAAAACTGTTTTTT.

The V and J genes are TRBV20-1 and TRBJ2-3, with 11 bases that match TRBD2. Germline CDR1 is DFQATT and CDR2 is SNEGSKA (reference sequence). CDR3 size: 16 residues. V gave up 4 bases and J gave up 10 bases; unmatched junction bases: 16. This CDR3 reads CSATKTSGALDPAQYF. DNA for the CDR3: TGCAGTGCTACCAAGACTAGCGGGGCCCTAGATCCCGCGCAGTATTTT.

The chain employs TRBV28 and TRBJ1-5; weak D call: TRBD1 (5 bases). With 7 bases removed from V and 0 bases from J, the gap between germline ends came to 13 bases. In germline, CDR1 is MDHEN, CDR2 SYDVKM. The CDR3 totals 15 residues. The CDR3, as DNA: TGTGCCAGCACTAACCGGGACTTTAGCAATCAGCCCCAGCATTTT. Translated, it gives CASTNRDFSNQPQHF.

V gene TRBV2 combines with J gene TRBJ2-7, with 12 bases identical to TRBD1. V lost 7 bases and J lost 5; bases outside the gene matches: 12. The CDR3 has 16 amino acids. From germline, CDR1 is SNHLY and CDR2 FYNNEI. This chain's CDR3 is CASTEGGQGAADEQYF. CDR3 sequence (DNA): TGTGCCAGCACCGAGGGGGGACAGGGGGCGGCAGACGAGCAGTACTTC.

This chain uses TRBV12-3 or TRBV12-4 with TRBJ1-2, with 7 nucleotides matching TRBD1. V shed 3 bases and J 3 bases; nucleotides not matched to a gene: 13. The CDR3 has 17 residues. Here the CDR3 reads CASSFSGGRGIDYGYTF. As DNA, the CDR3 is TGTGCCAGCAGTTTTTCAGGGGGTCGTGGGATCGACTATGGCTACACCTTC.